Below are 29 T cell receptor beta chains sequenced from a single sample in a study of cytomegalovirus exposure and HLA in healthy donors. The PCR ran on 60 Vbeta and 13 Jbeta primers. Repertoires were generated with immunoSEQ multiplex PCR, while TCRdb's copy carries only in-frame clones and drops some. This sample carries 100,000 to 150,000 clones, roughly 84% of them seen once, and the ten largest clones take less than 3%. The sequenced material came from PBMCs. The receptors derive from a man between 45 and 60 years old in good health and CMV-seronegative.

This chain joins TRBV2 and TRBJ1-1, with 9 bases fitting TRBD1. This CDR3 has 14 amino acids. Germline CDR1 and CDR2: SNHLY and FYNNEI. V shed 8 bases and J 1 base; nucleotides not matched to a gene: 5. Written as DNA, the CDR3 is TGTGCCAGCCTTACAGGGGGCAGGAACACTGAAGCTTTCTTT. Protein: CASLTGGRNTEAFF.

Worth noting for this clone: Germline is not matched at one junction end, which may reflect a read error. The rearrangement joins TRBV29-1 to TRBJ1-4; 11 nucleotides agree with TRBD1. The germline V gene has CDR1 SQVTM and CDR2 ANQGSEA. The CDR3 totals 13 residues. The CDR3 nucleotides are TGCAGCGCCGGACAGGGGGCTAACGAAAAACTGTTTTTT. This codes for CSAGQGANEKLFF.

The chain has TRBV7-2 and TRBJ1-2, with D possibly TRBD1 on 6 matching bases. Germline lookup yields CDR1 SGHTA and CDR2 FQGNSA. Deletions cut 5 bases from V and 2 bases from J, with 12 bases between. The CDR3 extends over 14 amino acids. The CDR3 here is CASSQDRWNYGYTF. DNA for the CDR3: TGTGCCAGCAGCCAAGACAGGTGGAACTATGGCTACACCTTC. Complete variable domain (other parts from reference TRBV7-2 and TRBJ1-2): GAGVSQSPSNKVTEKGKDVELRCDPISGHTALYWYRQSLGQGLEFLIYFQGNSAPDKSGLPSDRFSAERTGGSVSTLTIQRTQQEDSAVYLCASSQDRWNYGYTFGSGTRLTVV.

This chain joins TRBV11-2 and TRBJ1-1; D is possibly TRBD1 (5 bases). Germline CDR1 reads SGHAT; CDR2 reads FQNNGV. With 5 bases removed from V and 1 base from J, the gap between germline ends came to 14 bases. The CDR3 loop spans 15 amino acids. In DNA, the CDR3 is TGTGCCAGCAGCCCCCAGACAGTCTCGAACACTGAAGCTTTCTTT. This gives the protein CASSPQTVSNTEAFF.

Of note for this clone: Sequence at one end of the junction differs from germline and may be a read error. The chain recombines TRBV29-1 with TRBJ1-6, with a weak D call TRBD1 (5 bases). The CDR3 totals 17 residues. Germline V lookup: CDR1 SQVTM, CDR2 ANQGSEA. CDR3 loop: CSVEDLTGGQGPCGAPF. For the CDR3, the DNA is TGCAGCGTTGAAGATCTAACGGGTGGACAAGGGCCCTGCGGGGCGCCCTTT.

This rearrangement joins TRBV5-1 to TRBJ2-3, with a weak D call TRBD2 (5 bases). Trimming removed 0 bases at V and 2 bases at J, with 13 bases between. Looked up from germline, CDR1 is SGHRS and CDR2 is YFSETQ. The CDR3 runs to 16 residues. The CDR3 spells CASSLGWSGATDTQYF. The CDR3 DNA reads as TGCGCCAGCAGCTTGGGGTGGAGCGGCGCCACAGATACGCAGTATTTT.

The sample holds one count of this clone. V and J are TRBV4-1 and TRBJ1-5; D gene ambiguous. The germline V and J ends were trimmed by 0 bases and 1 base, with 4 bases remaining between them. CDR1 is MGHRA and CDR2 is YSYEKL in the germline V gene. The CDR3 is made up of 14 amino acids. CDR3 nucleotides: TGCGCCAGCAGCCAAGAACGGAGCAATCAGCCCCAGCATTTT. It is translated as CASSQERSNQPQHF.

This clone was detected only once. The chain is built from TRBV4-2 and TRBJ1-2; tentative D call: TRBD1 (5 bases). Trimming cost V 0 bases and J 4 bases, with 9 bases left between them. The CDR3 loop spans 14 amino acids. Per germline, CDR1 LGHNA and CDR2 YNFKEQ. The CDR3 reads CASSQDGGSYGYTF. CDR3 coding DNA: TGTGCCAGCAGCCAAGACGGGGGTTCCTATGGCTACACCTTC.

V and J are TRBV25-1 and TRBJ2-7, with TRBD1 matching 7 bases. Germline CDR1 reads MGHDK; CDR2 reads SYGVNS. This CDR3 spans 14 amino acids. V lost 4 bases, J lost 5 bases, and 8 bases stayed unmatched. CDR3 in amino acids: CASSAGTAHDEQYF. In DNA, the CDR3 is TGTGCCAGCAGTGCCGGGACAGCTCACGACGAGCAGTACTTC.

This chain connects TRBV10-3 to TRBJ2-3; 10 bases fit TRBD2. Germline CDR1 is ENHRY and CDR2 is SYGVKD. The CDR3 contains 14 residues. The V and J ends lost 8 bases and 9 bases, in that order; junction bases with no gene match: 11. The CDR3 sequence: CAIRSGGGLETQYF. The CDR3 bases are TGTGCCATCCGAAGCGGGGGGGGACTGGAGACGCAGTATTTT.

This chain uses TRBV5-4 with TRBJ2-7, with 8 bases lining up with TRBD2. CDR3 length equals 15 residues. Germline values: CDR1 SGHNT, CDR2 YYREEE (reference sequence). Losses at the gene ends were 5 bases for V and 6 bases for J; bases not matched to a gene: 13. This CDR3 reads CASRSGERGSGEQYF. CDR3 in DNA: TGTGCCAGCAGGTCGGGGGAGCGGGGGTCTGGCGAGCAGTACTTC.

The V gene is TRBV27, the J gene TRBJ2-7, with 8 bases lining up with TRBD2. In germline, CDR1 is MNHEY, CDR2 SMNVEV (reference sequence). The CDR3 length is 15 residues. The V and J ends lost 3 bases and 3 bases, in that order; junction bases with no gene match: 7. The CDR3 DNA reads TGTGCCAGCAGTTTTTCACAACTAGCGGACTACGAGCAGTACTTC. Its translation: CASSFSQLADYEQYF.

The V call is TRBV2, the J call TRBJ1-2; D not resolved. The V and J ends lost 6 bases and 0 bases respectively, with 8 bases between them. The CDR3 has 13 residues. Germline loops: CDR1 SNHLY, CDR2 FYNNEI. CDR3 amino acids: CASRPSANYGYTF. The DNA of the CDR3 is TGTGCCAGCAGGCCGAGCGCTAACTATGGCTACACCTTC.

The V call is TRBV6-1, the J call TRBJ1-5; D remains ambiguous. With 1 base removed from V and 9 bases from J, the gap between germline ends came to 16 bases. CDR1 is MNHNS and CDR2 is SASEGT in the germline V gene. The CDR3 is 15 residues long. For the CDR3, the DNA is TGTGCCAGCAGTGAAGGGGCCGTAGACGCGATGCCCCAGCATTTT. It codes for CASSEGAVDAMPQHF.

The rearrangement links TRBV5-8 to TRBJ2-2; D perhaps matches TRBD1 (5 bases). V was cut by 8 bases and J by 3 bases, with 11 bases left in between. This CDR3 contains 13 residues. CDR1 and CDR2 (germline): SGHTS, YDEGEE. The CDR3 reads CARAGLDTGELFF. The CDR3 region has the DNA TGTGCCAGGGCAGGGTTGGACACCGGGGAGCTGTTTTTT.

CDR3 coding DNA: TGCGCCAGCAGCACGGCGGGGGGGGAGACCCAGTACTTC. This sequence encodes CASSTAGGETQYF. This chain links TRBV5-1 with TRBJ2-5, with TRBD2 matching over 9 bases. The CDR3 is 13 residues long. Germline CDR1 and CDR2: SGHRS and YFSETQ. V lost 4 bases to trimming and J lost 5 bases; unmatched junction nucleotides: 3.

The CDR3: CASSSVMGAEQYF. The DNA for the CDR3 is TGTGCCAGCAGCTCTGTGATGGGGGCCGAGCAGTACTTC. The chain recombines TRBV9 with TRBJ2-7; maybe TRBD1 (6 bases). Germline V gives CDR1 SGDLS, CDR2 YYNGEE. This CDR3 comprises 13 residues. V gave up 4 bases and J gave up 6 bases, with 14 bases separating them.

This CDR3 reads CSVKLKAYEAFF. The CDR3 nucleotides are TGCAGCGTGAAACTAAAGGCTTATGAAGCTTTCTTT. The V and J genes are TRBV29-1 and TRBJ1-1, with D uncertain. Looked up from germline, CDR1 is SQVTM and CDR2 is ANQGSEA. V lost 6 bases to trimming and J lost 7 bases, with 15 bases between them. The CDR3 consists of 12 residues.

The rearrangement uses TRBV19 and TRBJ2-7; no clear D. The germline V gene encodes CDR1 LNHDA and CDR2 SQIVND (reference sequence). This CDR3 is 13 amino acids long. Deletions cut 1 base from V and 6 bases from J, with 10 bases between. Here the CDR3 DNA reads TGTGCCAGTAGTATAGTGTCAGGCCCCGAGCAGTACTTC. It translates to CASSIVSGPEQYF.

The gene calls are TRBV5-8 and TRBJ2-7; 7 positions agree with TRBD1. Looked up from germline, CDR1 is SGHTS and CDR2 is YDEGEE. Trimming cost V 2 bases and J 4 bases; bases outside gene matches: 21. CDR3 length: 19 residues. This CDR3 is CASSFIQRSGDRDPYEQYF. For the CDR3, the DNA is TGTGCCAGCAGCTTTATTCAGCGTAGTGGCGACAGGGACCCTTACGAGCAGTACTTC.

In DNA, the CDR3 is TGTGCCAGCAGCGTAGAACCAGGGGCCCACGAGCAGTACTTC. It yields the protein CASSVEPGAHEQYF. The V call is TRBV9, the J call TRBJ2-7, with TRBD1 as a possible D gene (6 bases). The CDR3 has 14 residues. Germline V CDR1 and CDR2: SGDLS, YYNGEE. The V gene lost 0 bases and the J gene lost 5 bases, with 12 bases spanning the gap.

CDR3 DNA: TGTGCCAGCAGCGTTCAGGGCTCCGGGGCCAACGTCCTGACTTTC. It specifies CASSVQGSGANVLTF. The rearrangement links TRBV9 to TRBJ2-6; perhaps TRBD1 as D (5 bases). CDR3 length equals 15 residues. Trimming removed 2 bases at V and 4 bases at J, with 10 bases between. Germline V gene sequence: CDR1 SGDLS, CDR2 YYNGEE. The full variable domain, its missing parts supplied by reference TRBV9 and TRBJ2-6, is DSGVTQTPKHLITATGQRVTLRCSPRSGDLSVYWYQQSLDQGLQFLIQYYNGEERAKGNILERFSAQQFPDLHSELNLSSLELGDSALYFCASSVQGSGANVLTFGAGSRLTVL.

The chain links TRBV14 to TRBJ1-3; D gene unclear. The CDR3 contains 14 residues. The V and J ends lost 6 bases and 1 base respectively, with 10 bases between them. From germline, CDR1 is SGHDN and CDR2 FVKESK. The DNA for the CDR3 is TGTGCCAGCAGTCGACTTGGATCTGGAAACACCATATATTTT. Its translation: CASSRLGSGNTIYF.

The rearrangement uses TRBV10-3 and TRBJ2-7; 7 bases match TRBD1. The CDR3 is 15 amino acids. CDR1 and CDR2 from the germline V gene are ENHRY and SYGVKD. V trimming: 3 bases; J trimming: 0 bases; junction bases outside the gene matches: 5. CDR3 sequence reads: CAISDKDRSSYEQYV. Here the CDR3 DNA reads TGTGCCATCAGTGACAAGGACAGGAGCTCCTACGAGCAGTACGTC.

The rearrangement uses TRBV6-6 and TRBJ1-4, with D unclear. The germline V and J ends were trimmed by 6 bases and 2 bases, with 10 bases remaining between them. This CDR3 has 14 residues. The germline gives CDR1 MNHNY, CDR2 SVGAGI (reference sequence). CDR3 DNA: TGTGCCAGCAGGCAGACTGCCACTAATGAAAAACTGTTTTTT. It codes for CASRQTATNEKLFF.

CDR3 amino acids: CASSLSLQAHLDTQYF. The CDR3 DNA reads TGCGCCAGCAGCTTGTCGCTCCAGGCTCATTTAGATACGCAGTATTTT. The chain combines TRBV5-1 with TRBJ2-3; no reliable D call. Germline lookup yields CDR1 SGHRS and CDR2 YFSETQ. This CDR3 is 16 amino acids long. The V gene lost 1 base and the J gene lost 5 bases, with 17 bases spanning the gap.

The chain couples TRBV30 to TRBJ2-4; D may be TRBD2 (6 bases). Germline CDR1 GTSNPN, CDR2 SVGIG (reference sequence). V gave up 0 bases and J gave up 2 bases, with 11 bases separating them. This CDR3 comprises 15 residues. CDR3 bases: TGTGCCTGGAGTGTAGCGGGTCTGACCAAAAACATTCAGTACTTC. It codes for CAWSVAGLTKNIQYF. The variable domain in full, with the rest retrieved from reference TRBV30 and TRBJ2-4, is SQTIHQWPATLVQPVGSPLSLECTVEGTSNPNLYWYRQAAGRGLQLLFYSVGIGQISSEVPQNLSASRPQDRQFILSSKKLLLSDSGFYLCAWSVAGLTKNIQYFGAGTRLSVL.

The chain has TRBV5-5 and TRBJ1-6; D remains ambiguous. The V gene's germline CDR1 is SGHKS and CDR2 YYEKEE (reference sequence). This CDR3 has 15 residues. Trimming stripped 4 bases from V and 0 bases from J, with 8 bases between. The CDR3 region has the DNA TGTGCCAGCAGCACCTTTAGCTCCTATAATTCACCCCTCCACTTT. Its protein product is CASSTFSSYNSPLHF.

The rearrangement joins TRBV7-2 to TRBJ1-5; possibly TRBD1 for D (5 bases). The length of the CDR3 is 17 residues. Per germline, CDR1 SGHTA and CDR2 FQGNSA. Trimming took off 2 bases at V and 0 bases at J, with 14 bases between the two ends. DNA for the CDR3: TGTGCCAGCAGCTTATTTGGGGGGGGAATTAGCAATCAGCCCCAGCATTTT. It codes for CASSLFGGGISNQPQHF.